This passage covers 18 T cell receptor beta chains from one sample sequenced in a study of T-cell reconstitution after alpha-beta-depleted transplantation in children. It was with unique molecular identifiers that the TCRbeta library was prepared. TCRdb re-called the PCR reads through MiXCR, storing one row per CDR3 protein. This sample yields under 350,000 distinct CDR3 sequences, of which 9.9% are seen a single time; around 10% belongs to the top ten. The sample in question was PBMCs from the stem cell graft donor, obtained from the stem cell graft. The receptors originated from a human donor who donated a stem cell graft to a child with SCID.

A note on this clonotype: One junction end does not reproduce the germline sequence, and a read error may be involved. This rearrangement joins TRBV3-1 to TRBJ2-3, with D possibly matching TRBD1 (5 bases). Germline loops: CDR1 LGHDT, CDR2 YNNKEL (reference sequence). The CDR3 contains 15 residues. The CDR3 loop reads CACSQVVTWTHTQYF. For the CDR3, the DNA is TGTGCCTGCAGCCAAGTGGTGACATGGACACATACGCAGTATTTT.

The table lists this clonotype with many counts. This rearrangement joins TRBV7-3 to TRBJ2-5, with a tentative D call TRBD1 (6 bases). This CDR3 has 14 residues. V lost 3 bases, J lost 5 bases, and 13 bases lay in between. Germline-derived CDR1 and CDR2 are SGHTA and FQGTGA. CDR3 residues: CASSLGQGWETQYF. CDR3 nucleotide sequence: TGTGCCAGCAGCTTGGGGCAGGGGTGGGAGACCCAGTACTTC.

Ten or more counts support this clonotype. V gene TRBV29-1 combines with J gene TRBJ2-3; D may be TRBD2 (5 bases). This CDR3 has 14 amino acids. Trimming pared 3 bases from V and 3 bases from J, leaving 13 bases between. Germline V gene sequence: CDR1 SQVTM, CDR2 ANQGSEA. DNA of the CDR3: TGCAGCGTTGATCTCTTAGCGTCTACAGATACGCAGTATTTT. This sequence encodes CSVDLLASTDTQYF.

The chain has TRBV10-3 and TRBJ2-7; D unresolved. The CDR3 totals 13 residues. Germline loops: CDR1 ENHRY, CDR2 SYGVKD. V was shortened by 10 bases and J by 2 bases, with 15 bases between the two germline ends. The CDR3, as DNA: TGTGCCACCGCTATGGGCCCAACCTACGAGCAGTACTTC. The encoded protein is CATAMGPTYEQYF.

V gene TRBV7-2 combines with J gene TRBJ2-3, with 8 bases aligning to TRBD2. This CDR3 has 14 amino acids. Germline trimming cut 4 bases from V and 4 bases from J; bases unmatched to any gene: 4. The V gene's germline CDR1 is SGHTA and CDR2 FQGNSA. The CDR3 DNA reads TGTGCCAGCAGCTCTATTAGCGGGGCAGATACGCAGTATTTT. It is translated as CASSSISGADTQYF.

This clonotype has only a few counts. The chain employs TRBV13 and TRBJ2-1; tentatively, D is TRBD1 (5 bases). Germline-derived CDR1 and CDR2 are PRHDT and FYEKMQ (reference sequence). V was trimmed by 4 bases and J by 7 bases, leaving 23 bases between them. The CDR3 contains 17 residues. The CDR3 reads CASSSGFAFPQGNEQFF. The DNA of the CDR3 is TGTGCCAGCAGCTCCGGATTTGCATTTCCCCAGGGTAATGAGCAGTTCTTC.

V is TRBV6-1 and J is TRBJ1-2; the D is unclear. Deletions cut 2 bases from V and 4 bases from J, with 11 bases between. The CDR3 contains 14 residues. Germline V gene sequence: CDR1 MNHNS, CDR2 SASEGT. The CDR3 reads CASSEIGSAYGYTF. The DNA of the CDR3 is TGTGCCAGCAGTGAAATAGGCAGCGCCTATGGCTACACCTTC.

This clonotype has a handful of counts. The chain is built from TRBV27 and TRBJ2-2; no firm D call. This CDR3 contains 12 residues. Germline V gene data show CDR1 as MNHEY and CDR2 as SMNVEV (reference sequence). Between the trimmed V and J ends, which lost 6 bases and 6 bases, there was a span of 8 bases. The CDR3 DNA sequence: TGTGCCAGCAGACCACACCCCGGGGAGCTGTTTTTT. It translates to CASRPHPGELFF.

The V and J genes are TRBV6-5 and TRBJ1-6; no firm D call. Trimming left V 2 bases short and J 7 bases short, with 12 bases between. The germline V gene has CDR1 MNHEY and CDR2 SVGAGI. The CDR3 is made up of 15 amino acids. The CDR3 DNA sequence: TGTGCCAGCAGTTACGGTTTCCAGGTGAATTCACCCCTCCACTTT. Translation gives CASSYGFQVNSPLHF.

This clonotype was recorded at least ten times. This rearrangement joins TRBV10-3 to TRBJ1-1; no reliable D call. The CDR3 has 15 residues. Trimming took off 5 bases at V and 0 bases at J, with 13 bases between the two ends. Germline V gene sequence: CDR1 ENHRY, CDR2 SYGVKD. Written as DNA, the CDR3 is TGTGCCATCAGTCCGGCCGGCGGATTGAACACTGAAGCTTTCTTT. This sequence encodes CAISPAGGLNTEAFF.

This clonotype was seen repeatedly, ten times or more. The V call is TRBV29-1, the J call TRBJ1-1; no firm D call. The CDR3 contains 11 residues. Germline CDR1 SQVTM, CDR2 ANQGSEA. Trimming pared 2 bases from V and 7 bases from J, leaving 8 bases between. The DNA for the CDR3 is TGCAGCGTTGAAATTTTCAATGAAGCTTTCTTT. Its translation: CSVEIFNEAFF.

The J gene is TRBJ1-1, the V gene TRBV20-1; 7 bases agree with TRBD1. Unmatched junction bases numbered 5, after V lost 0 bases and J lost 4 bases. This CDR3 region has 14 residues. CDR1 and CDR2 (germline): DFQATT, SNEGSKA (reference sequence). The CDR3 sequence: CSARDDRVLTEAFF. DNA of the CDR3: TGCAGTGCTAGAGATGACAGGGTCCTCACTGAAGCTTTCTTT.

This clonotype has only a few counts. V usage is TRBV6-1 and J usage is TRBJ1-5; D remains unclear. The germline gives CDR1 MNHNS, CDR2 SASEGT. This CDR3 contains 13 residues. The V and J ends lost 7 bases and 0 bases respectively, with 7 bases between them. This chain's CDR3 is CASTRVSNQPQHF. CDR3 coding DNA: TGTGCCAGCACTAGGGTTAGCAATCAGCCCCAGCATTTT.

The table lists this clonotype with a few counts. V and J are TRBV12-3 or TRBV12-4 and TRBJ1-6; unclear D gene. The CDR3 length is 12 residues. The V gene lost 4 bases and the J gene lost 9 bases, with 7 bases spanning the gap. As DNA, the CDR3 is TGTGCCAGCAGTTCCCTACTTTCACCCCTCCACTTT. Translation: CASSSLLSPLHF.

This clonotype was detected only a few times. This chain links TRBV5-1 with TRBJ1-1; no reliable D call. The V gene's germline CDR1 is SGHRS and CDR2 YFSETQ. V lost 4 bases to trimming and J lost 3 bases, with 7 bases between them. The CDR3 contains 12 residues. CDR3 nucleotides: TGCGCCAGCAGCGCGTTGGACACTGAAGCTTTCTTT. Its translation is CASSALDTEAFF.

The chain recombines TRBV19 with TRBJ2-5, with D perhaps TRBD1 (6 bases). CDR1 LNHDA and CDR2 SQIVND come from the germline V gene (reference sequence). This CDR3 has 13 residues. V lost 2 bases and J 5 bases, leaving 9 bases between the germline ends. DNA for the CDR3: TGTGCCAGTAGTATACCAGGGGCTGAGACCCAGTACTTC. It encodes CASSIPGAETQYF.

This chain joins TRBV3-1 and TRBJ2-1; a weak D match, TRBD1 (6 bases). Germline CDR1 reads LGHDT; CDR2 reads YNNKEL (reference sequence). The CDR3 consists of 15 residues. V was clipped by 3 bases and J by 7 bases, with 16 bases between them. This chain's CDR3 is CASSQAGQIGNEQFF. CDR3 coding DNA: TGTGCCAGCAGCCAGGCTGGACAGATCGGGAATGAGCAGTTCTTC.

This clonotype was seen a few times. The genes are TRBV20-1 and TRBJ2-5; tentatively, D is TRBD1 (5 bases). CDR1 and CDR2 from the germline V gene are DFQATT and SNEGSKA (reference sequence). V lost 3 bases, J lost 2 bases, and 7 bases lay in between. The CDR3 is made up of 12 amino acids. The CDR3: CSARAGQETQYF. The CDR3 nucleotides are TGCAGTGCTAGGGCAGGGCAAGAGACCCAGTACTTC.